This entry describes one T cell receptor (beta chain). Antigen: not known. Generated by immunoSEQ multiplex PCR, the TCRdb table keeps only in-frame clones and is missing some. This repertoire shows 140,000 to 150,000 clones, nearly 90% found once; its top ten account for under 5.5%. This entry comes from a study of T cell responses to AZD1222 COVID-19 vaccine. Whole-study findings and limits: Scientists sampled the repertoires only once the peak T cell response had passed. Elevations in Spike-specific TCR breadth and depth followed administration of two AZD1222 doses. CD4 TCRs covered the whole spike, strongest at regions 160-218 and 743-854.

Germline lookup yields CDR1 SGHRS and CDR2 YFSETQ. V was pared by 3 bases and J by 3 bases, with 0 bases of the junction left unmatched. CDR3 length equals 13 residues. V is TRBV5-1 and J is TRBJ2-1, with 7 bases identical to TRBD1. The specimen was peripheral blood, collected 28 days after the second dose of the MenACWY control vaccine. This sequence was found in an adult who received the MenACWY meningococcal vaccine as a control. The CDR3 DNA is TGCGCCAGCAGCTGGGACAGCTACAATGAGCAGTTCTTC. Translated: CASSWDSYNEQFF.